What follows are 32 T cell receptor beta chains derived from one specimen sequenced in a study of cytomegalovirus exposure and HLA in healthy donors. 60 Vbeta and 13 Jbeta primers were used in PCR. Clones were sequenced by immunoSEQ multiplex PCR, and TCRdb holds only the in-frame ones, with some missing. The table shows over 150,000 clones, with roughly 80% occurring only once. The material sequenced was PBMCs. Receptor source: a woman aged 50 to 65 in good health and CMV-seropositive.

This clone has a single count. The rearrangement links TRBV27 to TRBJ2-1, with 8 bases aligning to TRBD2. From germline, CDR1 is MNHEY and CDR2 SMNVEV (reference sequence). V was clipped by 3 bases and J by 6 bases; unmatched bases: 7. The CDR3 extends over 15 amino acids. CDR3 nucleotides: TGTGCCAGCAGTTTTGTACCGGGGGGGCCCAATGAGCAGTTCTTC. As protein: CASSFVPGGPNEQFF.

This chain connects TRBV2 to TRBJ1-6; 7 positions agree with TRBD1. The V segment lost 8 bases and the J segment 9 bases; nucleotides outside the gene matches: 16. CDR1 and CDR2 from the germline V gene are SNHLY and FYNNEI. The CDR3 contains 16 residues. In nucleotides, the CDR3 is TGTGCCAGCGTTGACAGGGAGGATTCGGAATTTTCACCCCTCCACTTT. It translates to CASVDREDSEFSPLHF.

CDR3 sequence reads: CASSSLGGTTQYF. DNA of the CDR3: TGTGCCAGCAGCTCCCTAGGGGGTACGACCCAGTACTTC. The chain carries TRBV5-5 and TRBJ2-5; perhaps TRBD1 as D (6 bases). Germline V CDR1 and CDR2: SGHKS, YYEKEE (reference sequence). This CDR3 has 13 amino acids. Trimming cost V 3 bases and J 7 bases, with 13 bases left between them.

The chain is built from TRBV19 and TRBJ2-2; 10 bases map to TRBD1. The CDR3 extends over 17 amino acids. CDR1 is LNHDA and CDR2 is SQIVND in the germline V gene (reference sequence). The ends lost 3 bases at V and 4 bases at J; junction bases unmatched: 8. This CDR3 reads CASSIPRQGAGTGELFF. The CDR3 DNA follows: TGTGCCAGTAGTATCCCTCGACAGGGGGCTGGCACCGGGGAGCTGTTTTTT.

V is TRBV27 and J is TRBJ2-7; 9 bases fit TRBD1. CDR3 length: 15 residues. Trimming took 3 bases from V and 2 from J; bases not matched to a gene: 5. The germline V gene encodes CDR1 MNHEY and CDR2 SMNVEV (reference sequence). CDR3 region: CASSFRRDRAYEQYF. DNA of the CDR3: TGTGCCAGCAGTTTCCGCCGGGACAGGGCCTACGAGCAGTACTTC.

The J gene is TRBJ1-2, the V gene TRBV30; D call uncertain. The CDR3 covers 11 residues. V was cut by 4 bases and J by 5 bases, with 8 bases left in between. Germline CDR1 GTSNPN, CDR2 SVGIG (reference sequence). The CDR3 region is CAWTGGYGYTF. In DNA, the CDR3 is TGTGCCTGGACCGGAGGATATGGCTACACCTTC.

The genes are TRBV2 and TRBJ1-3, with 7 positions matching TRBD1. This CDR3 comprises 14 residues. Germline loops: CDR1 SNHLY, CDR2 FYNNEI. Trimming took 6 bases from V and 2 from J; bases not matched to a gene: 4. CDR3 residues: CASSRGTAGNTIYF. For the CDR3, the DNA is TGTGCCAGCAGCAGAGGGACAGCTGGAAACACCATATATTTT.

The table lists this clone with a few counts. This chain uses TRBV2 with TRBJ1-6, with 7 bases aligning to TRBD1. The CDR3 totals 15 residues. V was clipped by 4 bases and J by 9 bases; unmatched bases: 9. Per germline, CDR1 SNHLY and CDR2 FYNNEI. CDR3 bases: TGTGCCAGCAGTGGCAACAGGGGTGGAGGTTCACCCCTCCACTTT. Translated: CASSGNRGGGSPLHF.

This chain joins TRBV30 and TRBJ2-3, with 7 bases aligning to TRBD1. V was clipped by 1 base and J by 2 bases; unmatched bases: 6. The CDR3 is made up of 15 amino acids. Germline V gives CDR1 GTSNPN, CDR2 SVGIG (reference sequence). The CDR3 DNA follows: TGTGCCTGGAGTGCCCGGGACAGACTCACAGATACGCAGTATTTT. It codes for CAWSARDRLTDTQYF.

The chain combines TRBV27 with TRBJ2-1; 8 bases match TRBD2. The CDR3 loop spans 16 amino acids. CDR1 is MNHEY and CDR2 is SMNVEV in the germline V gene (reference sequence). The V and J ends lost 3 bases and 1 base, in that order; junction bases with no gene match: 5. CDR3 DNA sequence: TGTGCCAGCAGTTTCGGCCTAGCGGGTTCCTACAATGAGCAGTTCTTC. Encoded protein: CASSFGLAGSYNEQFF.

With respect to this clone: Other nucleotide sequences in the sample specify the same CDR3. This chain joins TRBV5-1 and TRBJ2-3, with D possibly TRBD1 on 8 matching bases. V was clipped by 0 bases and J by 3 bases, with 11 bases between them. Germline V gene lookup returns CDR1 SGHRS and CDR2 YFSETQ. CDR3 size: 15 residues. CDR3 DNA: TGCGCCAGCAGCTTGGACAGGGGGGGGACAGATACGCAGTATTTT. It codes for CASSLDRGGTDTQYF.

This clone was counted a few times. The rearrangement uses TRBV9 and TRBJ1-2, with 9 positions matching TRBD1. This CDR3 contains 17 residues. The V and J ends lost 0 bases and 4 bases, in that order; junction bases with no gene match: 10. Germline CDR1 is SGDLS and CDR2 is YYNGEE. The chain's CDR3 is CASSVEVTGGGSYGYTF. The CDR3 DNA reads as TGTGCCAGCAGCGTAGAGGTTACAGGGGGCGGGAGCTATGGCTACACCTTC.

The chain joins TRBV5-6 to TRBJ2-7; 10 bases are shared with TRBD2. Germline assignment: CDR1 SGHDT and CDR2 YYEEEE. V shed 1 base, J shed 1 base, and the junction held 5 bases outside the gene matches. CDR3 size: 16 residues. Here the CDR3 DNA reads TGTGCCAGCAGCTTGTATGGTAGCGGGGGGTCCTACGAGCAGTACTTC. Its protein product is CASSLYGSGGSYEQYF.

The chain recombines TRBV5-6 with TRBJ2-3, with D unclear. CDR1 SGHDT and CDR2 YYEEEE come from the germline V gene. This CDR3 is 12 amino acids long. The ends were cut back, 2 bases at V and 4 bases at J, with 5 bases in the middle. The CDR3 DNA sequence: TGTGCCAGCAGCTTTCTCGCAGATACGCAGTATTTT. This encodes CASSFLADTQYF.

The CDR3 sequence is CASSLFYGYTF. CDR3 nucleotide sequence: TGTGCCAGCAGCCTATTCTATGGCTACACCTTC. The V gene is TRBV7-9, the J gene TRBJ1-2; D unclear. The CDR3 contains 11 residues. Germline CDR1 is SEHNR and CDR2 is FQNEAQ (reference sequence). Deletions cut 5 bases from V and 4 bases from J, with 5 bases between.

This clone has more than one count but fewer than ten. The V call is TRBV6-1, the J call TRBJ2-5, with D unclear. Germline V gene lookup returns CDR1 MNHNS and CDR2 SASEGT. This CDR3 spans 11 amino acids. CDR3 nucleotides: TGTGCTAGTCTGGTAAAAGAGACCCAGTACTTC. As protein: CASLVKETQYF.

This chain connects TRBV5-6 to TRBJ2-3; 9 nucleotides match TRBD1. Germline CDR1 reads SGHDT; CDR2 reads YYEEEE. The CDR3 length is 15 residues. J was trimmed by 2 bases and V by 5 bases; bases with no gene match: 6. CDR3 DNA sequence: TGTGCCAGCAGAGGACAGGGGTTTTTCACAGATACGCAGTATTTT. Translating it yields CASRGQGFFTDTQYF.

As for this clone: An end of the junction does not agree with germline; a read error may underlie this. This sequence joins TRBV6-1 and TRBJ1-6, with 8 nucleotides matching TRBD1. The CDR3 sequence is 14 residues long. Germline-derived CDR1 and CDR2 are MNHNS and SASEGT. The CDR3 region has the DNA TGTGCCAGCAATGAAGGGACAGGTAATTCACCCCTCCACTTT. Its translation: CASNEGTGNSPLHF.

CDR3 bases: TGTGCCAGCAGCTTGTCGTTAGGGACTAGTCGATACGAGCAGTACTTC. This codes for CASSLSLGTSRYEQYF. V usage is TRBV5-5 and J usage is TRBJ2-7, with 8 bases lining up with TRBD2. This CDR3 contains 16 residues. CDR1 and CDR2 (germline): SGHKS, YYEKEE (reference sequence). Losses at the gene ends were 1 base for V and 4 bases for J; bases not matched to a gene: 10.

V gene TRBV27 combines with J gene TRBJ2-3; a weak D match, TRBD1 (5 bases). The CDR3 contains 15 residues. CDR1 MNHEY and CDR2 SMNVEV come from the germline V gene (reference sequence). V was clipped by 5 bases and J by 1 base, with 13 bases between them. DNA of the CDR3: TGTGCCAGCAGTCCCAGGGCCCGACGCACAGATACGCAGTATTTT. Translated: CASSPRARRTDTQYF.

CDR3 nucleotides: TGTGCCAGCAGTCGGCTCCAGGTATCCTACAATGAGCAGTTCTTC. Translation: CASSRLQVSYNEQFF. The chain joins TRBV6-6 to TRBJ2-1; no firm D call. The germline V gene encodes CDR1 MNHNY and CDR2 SVGAGI (reference sequence). Deletions cut 5 bases from V and 1 base from J, with 12 bases between. The CDR3 covers 15 residues.

The CDR3 DNA follows: TGTGCCAGCTCACCCCCTAAAAGGGGCTCCTACAATGAGCAGTTCTTC. Amino acid sequence: CASSPPKRGSYNEQFF. J is TRBJ2-1 and V is TRBV18; perhaps TRBD1 as D (5 bases). CDR1 KGHSH and CDR2 LQKENI come from the germline V gene. Trimming cost V 3 bases and J 0 bases, with 12 bases left between them. This CDR3 comprises 16 residues.

The genes are TRBV5-1 and TRBJ2-3; weak D call: TRBD2 (6 bases). The germline CDR1 and CDR2 sequences are SGHRS and YFSETQ. V was trimmed by 1 base and J by 6 bases, leaving 15 bases between them. The CDR3 length is 15 residues. CDR3 loop: CASSLMGGRWDTQYF. CDR3 nucleotides: TGCGCCAGCAGCTTGATGGGGGGAAGGTGGGATACGCAGTATTTT.

V usage is TRBV4-1 and J usage is TRBJ1-3; 9 positions agree with TRBD1. The V gene's germline CDR1 is MGHRA and CDR2 YSYEKL. This CDR3 contains 19 residues. Trimming took 1 base from V and 7 from J; bases not matched to a gene: 17. The CDR3 reads CASSQVGPPVQGAQNTIYF. CDR3 nucleotides: TGCGCCAGCAGCCAAGTTGGGCCGCCTGTACAGGGGGCGCAGAACACCATATATTTT.

The chain recombines TRBV2 with TRBJ2-5, with 12 bases aligning to TRBD2. The CDR3 is 16 residues long. CDR1 and CDR2 (germline): SNHLY, FYNNEI. V trimming: 2 bases; J trimming: 4 bases; junction bases outside the gene matches: 5. The CDR3 reads CASSEPTSGGRETQYF. The CDR3 nucleotides read TGTGCCAGCAGTGAACCGACTAGCGGGGGACGAGAGACCCAGTACTTC.

In DNA, the CDR3 is TGTGCCAGCAGCCCTCGCTCCCTAGCGGGGATGAACGAGCAGTACTTC. Translating it yields CASSPRSLAGMNEQYF. The V gene is TRBV11-3, the J gene TRBJ2-7; 9 bases match TRBD2. V lost 5 bases, J lost 5 bases, and 13 bases stayed unmatched. The CDR3 length is 16 residues. Germline V gene lookup returns CDR1 SGHNT and CDR2 YENEEA.

The chain uses TRBV5-6 and TRBJ1-2; 8 bases fit TRBD1. The ends lost 4 bases at V and 4 bases at J; junction bases unmatched: 12. The CDR3 runs to 16 residues. Germline V gene lookup returns CDR1 SGHDT and CDR2 YYEEEE. Here the CDR3 reads CASSRRFGGQAYGYTF. In DNA form, the CDR3 reads TGTGCCAGCAGCCGTAGATTCGGGGGACAGGCCTATGGCTACACCTTC. Variable domain in full (rest from reference TRBV5-6 and TRBJ1-2): DAGVTQSPTHLIKTRGQQVTLRCSPKSGHDTVSWYQQALGQGPQFIFQYYEEEERQRGNFPDRFSGHQFPNYSSELNVNALLLGDSALYLCASSRRFGGQAYGYTFGSGTRLTVV.

This sequence joins TRBV7-9 and TRBJ1-2, with TRBD1 matching over 7 bases. V gave up 1 base and J gave up 7 bases; unmatched junction bases: 6. Germline CDR1 SEHNR, CDR2 FQNEAQ (reference sequence). This CDR3 region has 14 residues. The DNA for the CDR3 is TGTGCCAGCAGCTTAGGGTCAGGGGGATTTGGCTACACCTTC. Its translation is CASSLGSGGFGYTF. Complete variable domain (other parts from reference TRBV7-9 and TRBJ1-2): DTGVSQNPRHKITKRGQNVTFRCDPISEHNRLYWYRQTLGQGPEFLTYFQNEAQLEKSRLLSDRFSAERPKGSFSTLEIQRTEQGDSAMYLCASSLGSGGFGYTFGSGTRLTVV.

This clone has more than one count but fewer than ten. The J gene is TRBJ2-1, the V gene TRBV29-1; D not certain. The ends were cut back, 7 bases at V and 1 base at J, with 8 bases in the middle. Germline CDR1 SQVTM, CDR2 ANQGSEA. This CDR3 comprises 12 residues. The CDR3 here is CSGSGSYNEQFF. In DNA form, the CDR3 reads TGCAGCGGGAGTGGGTCCTACAATGAGCAGTTCTTC.

This sequence joins TRBV5-4 and TRBJ2-7, with a possible D match to TRBD1 (6 bases). Trimming stripped 4 bases from V and 3 bases from J, with 14 bases between. There are 14 residues in the CDR3. Per the germline V gene, CDR1 is SGHNT and CDR2 is YYREEE (reference sequence). The CDR3 DNA follows: TGTGCCAGCAGCCCGTCGACAGGAGACTACGAGCAGTACTTC. It encodes CASSPSTGDYEQYF.

The chain carries TRBV6-5 and TRBJ1-1, with D maybe TRBD1 (5 bases). The CDR3 length is 12 residues. From germline, CDR1 is MNHEY and CDR2 SVGAGI. Trimming left V 6 bases short and J 5 bases short, with 10 bases between. Written as DNA, the CDR3 is TGTGCCAGCAGACCGAAGGGGACTGAAGCTTTCTTT. Its translation: CASRPKGTEAFF.

This clone was recorded a few times. This rearrangement joins TRBV7-3 to TRBJ1-6; the D gene is possibly TRBD1 (5 bases). The CDR3 length is 15 residues. Germline V CDR1 and CDR2: SGHTA, FQGTGA. V was pared by 2 bases and J by 6 bases, with 11 bases between. The CDR3 bases are TGTGCCAGCAGCTTAGACGGGGGTGGTAATTCACCCCTCCACTTT. Protein product: CASSLDGGGNSPLHF.